The clone carrying this TCR beta chain has only one observation. The germline V gene has CDR1 SGHTA and CDR2 FQGTGA. With 5 bases clipped from V and 0 bases from J, the junction kept 4 bases outside the gene matches. The CDR3 contains 15 residues. Libraries were prepared by immunoSEQ multiplex PCR; TCRdb keeps only in-frame clonotypes and omits some of them. The data contain some 16,000 clones, about 80% of them singletons. The data originate from a study of T cell changes during pregnancy in multiple sclerosis. This TCR came from a female donor in good health, enrolled as a control in a pregnancy study. The material was CD8+ T cells from peripheral blood mononuclear cells, obtained after pregnancy. The chain employs TRBV7-3 and TRBJ2-7, with TRBD2 matching 10 bases. In DNA form, the CDR3 reads TGTGCCAGCAGCCCTGCTAGCGGGGGCTCCTACGAGCAGTACTTC. It specifies CASSPASGGSYEQYF.